The 5 T cell receptor beta chains listed next were all sequenced from one sample in a study of blood T cell repertoires in COVID-19. Clones were read by immunoSEQ multiplex PCR, and TCRdb kept only the in-frame ones, dropping some. Here the sample spans 200,000 or so clones, over 75% being singletons. The sample comprised PBMCs or T cells enriched from blood (not recorded which). The receptors come from a woman in her twenties or thirties who had been exposed to COVID-19.

The rearrangement joins TRBV7-9 to TRBJ2-5; TRBD2 is a possible D gene (5 bases). The CDR3 has 16 amino acids. The V gene's germline CDR1 is SEHNR and CDR2 FQNEAQ (reference sequence). V lost 7 bases, J lost 3 bases, and 21 bases lay in between. The CDR3 protein is CASTQGGLLREETQYF. CDR3 DNA sequence: TGTGCCAGCACTCAAGGCGGGTTGTTAAGGGAAGAGACCCAGTACTTC.

CDR3 loop: CASSQSSSGNANTGELFF. Written as DNA, the CDR3 is TGCGCCAGCAGCCAATCCTCTAGCGGGAACGCGAACACCGGGGAGCTGTTTTTT. The chain recombines TRBV4-1 with TRBJ2-2; 9 nucleotides align to TRBD2. Germline CDR1 is MGHRA and CDR2 is YSYEKL. V shed 2 bases, J shed 0 bases, and the junction held 7 bases outside the gene matches. The CDR3 runs to 18 residues.

CDR3 protein: CASSPPRLASEQYF. The DNA for the CDR3 is TGTGCCAGCTCACCACCTCGGCTAGCCAGCGAGCAGTACTTC. The gene calls are TRBV18 and TRBJ2-7; tentatively, D is TRBD2 (5 bases). In germline, CDR1 is KGHSH, CDR2 LQKENI. The V gene lost 0 bases and the J gene lost 6 bases, with 12 bases spanning the gap. This CDR3 is 14 amino acids long.

This clone appeared a single time. The rearrangement links TRBV4-1 to TRBJ2-7; 10 bases match TRBD2. Germline trimming cut 4 bases from V and 2 bases from J; bases unmatched to any gene: 23. CDR1 MGHRA and CDR2 YSYEKL come from the germline V gene. The length of the CDR3 is 21 residues. The CDR3 nucleotides read TGCGCCAGCAGCCGGGGGCCCCCCACTTCCTTAGCGGGAGGACTGACCTACGAGCAGTACTTC. It specifies CASSRGPPTSLAGGLTYEQYF.

V and J are TRBV6-1 and TRBJ1-2; no reliable D call. V was clipped by 3 bases and J by 2 bases, with 10 bases between them. The CDR3 is 14 amino acids. Germline V gene sequence: CDR1 MNHNS, CDR2 SASEGT. The CDR3 region is CASSESGRNYGYTF. Written as DNA, the CDR3 is TGTGCCAGCAGTGAGTCTGGGCGAAACTATGGCTACACCTTC.